Each of the 15 T cell receptor beta chains below was sequenced from the same sample in a study of T cells after yellow fever vaccination. Via MiXCR, TCRdb re-called the 5' RACE reads, giving one row per CDR3 protein. Of some 300,000 distinct CDR3 sequences in the sample, around 3.9% were seen once. This specimen consisted of PBMCs, obtained on the day of the yellow fever booster vaccination. The receptors stem from a man in his late teens or twenties who received the YFV17D yellow fever vaccine.

This clonotype was detected many times. The gene calls are TRBV30 and TRBJ1-2; D call uncertain. This CDR3 region has 12 residues. Germline CDR1 reads GTSNPN; CDR2 reads SVGIG (reference sequence). V was cut by 5 bases and J by 5 bases, with 12 bases left in between. CDR3 sequence: CAWDALNYGYTF. The CDR3, as DNA: TGTGCCTGGGACGCCCTTAATTATGGCTACACCTTC.

This clonotype was seen a few times. The chain uses TRBV18 and TRBJ2-3; 7 nucleotides line up with TRBD2. Per germline, CDR1 KGHSH and CDR2 LQKENI. V was clipped by 2 bases and J by 0 bases; unmatched bases: 8. The CDR3 extends over 17 amino acids. The DNA for the CDR3 is TGTGCCAGCTCACCAAGGACGGGGGGAGGCAGCACAGATACGCAGTATTTT. Protein: CASSPRTGGGSTDTQYF.

This clonotype was observed many times. This chain joins TRBV5-1 and TRBJ1-1; a weak D match, TRBD1 (5 bases). CDR1 and CDR2 from the germline V gene are SGHRS and YFSETQ. V was pared by 0 bases and J by 12 bases, with 15 bases between. The CDR3 covers 13 residues. The CDR3 reads CASSLGGRSRSFF. CDR3 nucleotide sequence: TGCGCCAGCAGCTTGGGGGGACGCTCGAGGTCTTTCTTT.

This clonotype was found many times. CDR3 residues: CASGIQEALGAFF. The CDR3 DNA reads TGTGCCAGCGGCATTCAGGAGGCTTTAGGGGCTTTCTTT. This chain joins TRBV11-2 and TRBJ1-1; D gene unclear. Germline V gene sequence: CDR1 SGHAT, CDR2 FQNNGV. The CDR3 sequence is 13 residues long. With 8 bases removed from V and 11 bases from J, the gap between germline ends came to 21 bases.

The chain couples TRBV7-9 to TRBJ2-3; the D gene is possibly TRBD2 (6 bases). The CDR3 sequence is 18 residues long. CDR1 is SEHNR, CDR2 FQNEAQ, per germline (reference sequence). The ends were cut back, 4 bases at V and 2 bases at J, with 22 bases in the middle. CDR3 loop: CASSSTEPGLRYTDTQYF. The CDR3, as DNA: TGTGCCAGCAGCTCCACGGAGCCGGGACTCAGGTACACAGATACGCAGTATTTT. Full variable domain (remainder filled in from reference TRBV7-9 and TRBJ2-3): DTGVSQNPRHKITKRGQNVTFRCDPISEHNRLYWYRQTLGQGPEFLTYFQNEAQLEKSRLLSDRFSAERPKGSFSTLEIQRTEQGDSAMYLCASSSTEPGLRYTDTQYFGPGTRLTVL.

This clonotype appeared a few times. The rearrangement uses TRBV12-3 or TRBV12-4 and TRBJ2-3; possible D gene TRBD1, 6 bases. Trimming took off 5 bases at V and 0 bases at J, with 15 bases between the two ends. The CDR3 is made up of 16 amino acids. CDR3 region: CASSTRLRGSTDTQYF. DNA of the CDR3: TGTGCCAGCAGTACACGCCTCAGGGGTAGCACAGATACGCAGTATTTT.

This clonotype was recorded at least ten times. CDR3 nucleotide sequence: TGCGCCAGCAGCGGCACCGGGACAGGGGGGGAGACCCAGTACTTC. Its translation: CASSGTGTGGETQYF. This chain joins TRBV5-1 and TRBJ2-5; 11 bases are shared with TRBD1. The V gene's germline CDR1 is SGHRS and CDR2 YFSETQ. The CDR3 length is 15 residues. Germline trimming cut 4 bases from V and 5 bases from J; bases unmatched to any gene: 7.

This clonotype was found a few times. The rearrangement links TRBV7-9 to TRBJ2-3, with 7 nucleotides matching TRBD1. V lost 5 bases and J lost 5; bases outside the gene matches: 13. The CDR3 extends over 16 amino acids. CDR1 is SEHNR and CDR2 is FQNEAQ in the germline V gene (reference sequence). CDR3 protein: CASSPRQGSVIDTQYF. The CDR3 bases are TGTGCCAGCAGCCCCCGACAGGGCTCCGTGATAGATACGCAGTATTTT.

This clonotype turned up a few times. The CDR3 DNA reads TGTGCCAGCAGTGCGGGCAGGGCGGGGAAAGAGACCCAGTACTTC. It specifies CASSAGRAGKETQYF. The rearrangement joins TRBV6-1 to TRBJ2-5; the D gene is possibly TRBD2 (6 bases). With 4 bases removed from V and 3 bases from J, the gap between germline ends came to 15 bases. Germline CDR1 and CDR2: MNHNS and SASEGT. The CDR3 sequence is 15 residues long.

This clonotype was counted many times. In DNA form, the CDR3 reads TGTGCCAGCAGTTTGAGGGTTGGGGGTTTGGAGACCCAGTACTTC. Encoded protein: CASSLRVGGLETQYF. V usage is TRBV12-3 or TRBV12-4 and J usage is TRBJ2-5; D possibly uses TRBD1 or TRBD2 (5 bases each). This CDR3 is built from 15 residues. With 3 bases removed from V and 5 bases from J, the gap between germline ends came to 16 bases.

This clonotype was counted at least ten times. The chain is built from TRBV5-1 and TRBJ2-5; D remains unclear. The V gene's germline CDR1 is SGHRS and CDR2 YFSETQ. Between the trimmed V and J ends, which lost 0 bases and 3 bases, there was a span of 6 bases. The CDR3 covers 13 residues. The CDR3 DNA is TGCGCCAGCAGCTTGGAAAATGAAGAGACCCAGTACTTC. It yields the protein CASSLENEETQYF.

CDR3 in amino acids: CASSVVSLGYGYGYTF. The CDR3 DNA sequence: TGTGCCAGCAGCGTAGTATCCCTAGGGTATGGCTATGGCTACACCTTC. V usage is TRBV9 and J usage is TRBJ1-2; no firm D call. Germline CDR1 and CDR2: SGDLS and YYNGEE. The CDR3 has 16 amino acids. Trimming took 0 bases from V and 4 from J, leaving 16 bases between them.

V is TRBV5-6 and J is TRBJ2-2; D not certain. Trimming took 6 bases from V and 1 from J, leaving 13 bases between them. CDR3 length: 15 residues. Germline values: CDR1 SGHDT, CDR2 YYEEEE. CDR3: CASKYWTVNTGELFF. The CDR3 DNA reads as TGTGCCAGCAAATACTGGACGGTGAACACCGGGGAGCTGTTTTTT.

The chain links TRBV18 to TRBJ2-7; no firm D call. The germline V gene encodes CDR1 KGHSH and CDR2 LQKENI. The CDR3 has 13 amino acids. V dropped 3 bases and J dropped 3 bases, with 9 bases sitting between them. In DNA form, the CDR3 reads TGTGCCAGCTCACCGGCAGGCTTCTACGAGCAGTACGTC. Its protein is CASSPAGFYEQYV.

This clonotype appeared a few times. The chain recombines TRBV6-1 with TRBJ1-5; no definite D call. With 4 bases removed from V and 0 bases from J, the gap between germline ends came to 10 bases. CDR3 length: 15 amino acids. In germline, CDR1 is MNHNS, CDR2 SASEGT. The CDR3 spells CASSGSSYSNQPQHF. CDR3 DNA: TGTGCCAGCAGTGGGTCTTCTTATAGCAATCAGCCCCAGCATTTT.